The 4 T cell receptor beta chains reported below all come from one sample, sequenced in a study of Graves' ophthalmopathy and Graves' hyperthyroidism. Transcripts of RNA were the source for amplifying TCR beta CDR3 regions. RT-PCR with HTBI primers came first, then second-round multiplex PCR. Each CDR3 protein is one row after TCRdb ran MiXCR on the multiplex PCR reads. Found here are 680,000 or so distinct CDR3 sequences, about a fifth of them singletons; the top ten hold around 6.9%. The sample comprised peripheral blood. These receptors all come from a woman aged 18 to 35 with stable Graves' hyperthyroidism. Some clones in this sample may be carry-over from other donors' samples.

The gene calls are TRBV3-1 and TRBJ2-5; D unclear. The germline V gene has CDR1 LGHDT and CDR2 YNNKEL (reference sequence). The CDR3 has 15 amino acids. V was shortened by 5 bases and J by 1 base, with 14 bases between the two germline ends. The CDR3 protein is CASSSIMTTQETQYF. The DNA for the CDR3 is TGTGCCAGCAGCTCTATTATGACGACCCAAGAGACCCAGTACTTC.

In this sample, this clonotype turned up many times. The chain uses TRBV2 and TRBJ1-2; TRBD1 might be the D (6 bases). The CDR3 sequence is 13 residues long. The germline CDR1 and CDR2 sequences are SNHLY and FYNNEI. Trimming stripped 7 bases from V and 1 base from J, with 10 bases between. The CDR3 nucleotides are TGTGCCAGCATGAGGGACATTAACTATGGCTACACCTTC. Its protein is CASMRDINYGYTF.

This clonotype showed up many times. The V call is TRBV20-1, the J call TRBJ1-5, with TRBD1 as a possible D gene (5 bases). Germline lookup yields CDR1 DFQATT and CDR2 SNEGSKA (reference sequence). This CDR3 has 16 residues. Trimming left V 0 bases short and J 0 bases short, with 12 bases between. The CDR3 DNA follows: TGCAGTGCTAGAGATTTAGGGGTTTATAGCAATCAGCCCCAGCATTTT. Translated, it gives CSARDLGVYSNQPQHF.

This clonotype was counted many times. The gene calls are TRBV10-1 and TRBJ1-5; unclear D gene. Trimming pared 4 bases from V and 2 bases from J, leaving 6 bases between. From germline, CDR1 is WNHNN and CDR2 SYGVQD (reference sequence). The CDR3 extends over 13 amino acids. CDR3 amino acids: CASSAGRNQPQHF. CDR3 DNA: TGCGCCAGCAGTGCGGGCCGCAATCAGCCCCAGCATTTT.